The present T cell receptor (beta chain) was sequenced within a study of T cell repertoires in cytomegalovirus infection. TCRdb redid the calling of the reads with MiXCR, one entry per CDR3 protein. This sample has 55,000 to 85,000 distinct CDR3 sequences, with 20% found just once. Trimming removed 1 base from V and 3 bases from J; junction bases left unmatched: 3. Germline loops: CDR1 SGHTA, CDR2 FQGNSA. The CDR3 runs to 15 residues. A remark on this clonotype: The target antigen is unknown.

This receptor was identified in a human donor in good health (CMV status not recorded). Some clones in this sample may be carry-over from other donors' samples. The chain joins TRBV7-2 to TRBJ2-7; 10 nucleotides agree with TRBD2. Sequences were derived from CD8+ T cells from cultured PBMCs, sampled from culture after CMV antigen stimulation. The CDR3 DNA reads as TGTGCCAGCAGCTTAGGCCTAGCGGGGGTCTACGAGCAGTACTTC. This gives the protein CASSLGLAGVYEQYF. The whole variable domain, filled in from reference TRBV7-2 and TRBJ2-7, reads GAGVSQSPSNKVTEKGKDVELRCDPISGHTALYWYRQSLGQGLEFLIYFQGNSAPDKSGLPSDRFSAERTGGSVSTLTIQRTQQEDSAVYLCASSLGLAGVYEQYFGPGTRLTVT.